These 22 T cell receptor beta chains were all obtained from the same sample, sequenced in a study of T-cell memory formation after mild COVID-19. TCRdb re-called the 5' RACE reads through MiXCR, storing one row per CDR3 protein. Of tens of thousands of distinct CDR3 sequences listed, less than 15% are singletons. The sample comprised PBMCs or a T cell subset sorted from them (not recorded which). These receptors were collected from an adult woman who had mild COVID-19 (a few samples of this study predate the infection). Cell type and time point are not known.

This chain uses TRBV5-6 with TRBJ1-2; the D gene is possibly TRBD1 (6 bases). The length of the CDR3 is 13 residues. CDR1 and CDR2 from the germline V gene are SGHDT and YYEEEE. Between the trimmed V and J ends, which lost 4 bases and 2 bases, there was a span of 9 bases. The CDR3 loop reads CASSQGTNYGYTF. The CDR3 nucleotides read TGTGCCAGCAGCCAGGGGACGAACTATGGCTACACCTTC.

The gene calls are TRBV4-2 and TRBJ1-1; D perhaps matches TRBD1 (6 bases). Looked up from germline, CDR1 is LGHNA and CDR2 is YNFKEQ. This CDR3 has 19 amino acids. Trimming took off 1 base at V and 1 base at J, with 22 bases between the two ends. This CDR3 is CASSQAPGASVLSNTEAFF. The CDR3 nucleotides read TGTGCCAGCAGCCAAGCCCCAGGGGCAAGTGTTCTATCGAACACTGAAGCTTTCTTT.

The chain links TRBV6-5 to TRBJ1-1, with D tentatively TRBD1 (6 bases). Germline CDR1 and CDR2: MNHEY and SVGAGI. The ends were cut back, 6 bases at V and 3 bases at J, with 14 bases in the middle. The length of the CDR3 is 14 residues. The CDR3: CASRDSFLDTEAFF. The DNA for the CDR3 is TGTGCCAGCAGGGACAGCTTCTTGGACACTGAAGCTTTCTTT.

In this sample, this clonotype turned up a few times. J is TRBJ2-7 and V is TRBV11-3; TRBD2 aligns across 11 bases. CDR3 length: 20 residues. The germline V gene has CDR1 SGHNT and CDR2 YENEEA. Trimming removed 3 bases from V and 2 bases from J; junction bases left unmatched: 18. CDR3 sequence reads: CASSFSRSKTSGVFAYEQYF. The CDR3 DNA is TGTGCCAGCAGCTTTTCCCGGAGCAAGACTAGCGGGGTTTTCGCCTACGAGCAGTACTTC.

This clonotype was counted between two and nine times. The chain links TRBV29-1 to TRBJ2-1; 8 nucleotides agree with TRBD1. In germline, CDR1 is SQVTM, CDR2 ANQGSEA. The CDR3 loop spans 13 amino acids. V shed 8 bases, J shed 5 bases, and the junction held 8 bases outside the gene matches. The chain's CDR3 is CSIGQGDHNEQFF. In DNA, the CDR3 is TGCAGCATCGGACAGGGTGACCACAATGAGCAGTTCTTC.

The rearrangement uses TRBV11-2 and TRBJ2-1; 12 bases map to TRBD2. V dropped 2 bases and J dropped 7; count of bases not matched to a gene: 12. The CDR3 consists of 18 residues. Per the germline V gene, CDR1 is SGHAT and CDR2 is FQNNGV. The CDR3 spells CASSLRPGLTSGRNEQFF. The CDR3 DNA follows: TGTGCCAGCAGCTTACGTCCGGGACTGACTAGCGGGAGAAATGAGCAGTTCTTC. Full variable domain (missing parts from reference TRBV11-2 and TRBJ2-1): EAGVAQSPRYKIIEKRQSVAFWCNPISGHATLYWYQQILGQGPKLLIQFQNNGVVDDSQLPKDRFSAERLKGVDSTLKIQPAKLEDSAVYLCASSLRPGLTSGRNEQFFGPGTRLTVL.

This chain links TRBV7-9 with TRBJ2-3; TRBD1 might be the D (6 bases). This CDR3 region has 14 residues. Germline V gene lookup returns CDR1 SEHNR and CDR2 FQNEAQ (reference sequence). Trimming cost V 0 bases and J 3 bases, with 7 bases left between them. CDR3 sequence reads: CASSLATGTDTQYF. DNA for the CDR3: TGTGCCAGCAGCTTAGCTACAGGGACAGATACGCAGTATTTT.

The chain carries TRBV7-3 and TRBJ2-6; no reliable D call. The V gene lost 4 bases and the J gene lost 2 bases, with 18 bases spanning the gap. The CDR3 is 18 amino acids. From germline, CDR1 is SGHTA and CDR2 FQGTGA. CDR3 DNA: TGTGCCAGCAGCTCCGTTGCAAGAGGAAAAACTGGGGCCAACGTCCTGACTTTC. Protein sequence: CASSSVARGKTGANVLTF.

This clonotype was counted only a few times. This chain connects TRBV5-1 to TRBJ2-7, with D possibly matching TRBD2 (6 bases). Trimming stripped 3 bases from V and 3 bases from J, with 13 bases between. CDR3 length: 14 amino acids. Germline V gene data show CDR1 as SGHRS and CDR2 as YFSETQ. CDR3 sequence (DNA): TGCGCCAGCAGCTCGTTAGCGGCTAACTACGAGCAGTACTTC. Translating it yields CASSSLAANYEQYF.

This clonotype was counted only a few times. This chain links TRBV10-3 with TRBJ2-1; D is perhaps TRBD1 (5 bases). The CDR3 is 11 residues long. Trimming removed 11 bases at V and 8 bases at J, with 13 bases between. Germline V CDR1 and CDR2: ENHRY, SYGVKD. The CDR3, as DNA: TGTGCCGTTATGCAGGGTGATGAGCAGTTCTTC. Encoded protein: CAVMQGDEQFF.

There are a few counts of this clonotype. The chain has TRBV12-3 or TRBV12-4 and TRBJ1-1; D gene ambiguous. The CDR3 is 12 residues long. V was trimmed by 3 bases and J by 0 bases, leaving 2 bases between them. CDR3 loop: CASSFMNTEAFF. DNA for the CDR3: TGTGCCAGCAGTTTTATGAACACTGAAGCTTTCTTT.

This clonotype was detected a few times. The rearrangement links TRBV19 to TRBJ2-3; 9 positions agree with TRBD2. The CDR3 consists of 15 residues. Looked up from germline, CDR1 is LNHDA and CDR2 is SQIVND (reference sequence). V lost 3 bases to trimming and J lost 2 bases; unmatched junction nucleotides: 3. CDR3 residues: CASSMGLANTDTQYF. In nucleotides, the CDR3 is TGTGCCAGTAGTATGGGACTAGCCAACACAGATACGCAGTATTTT.

The J gene is TRBJ2-1, the V gene TRBV28; tentative D call: TRBD1 (5 bases). V lost 3 bases, J lost 9 bases, and 9 bases lay in between. Germline V lookup: CDR1 MDHEN, CDR2 SYDVKM. This CDR3 is built from 12 residues. This CDR3 reads CASSFRGTEQFF. CDR3 nucleotide sequence: TGTGCCAGCAGTTTTAGGGGCACTGAGCAGTTCTTC.

This clonotype appeared a few times. This chain links TRBV20-1 with TRBJ1-1, with D tentatively TRBD1 (5 bases). This CDR3 has 16 residues. Germline lookup yields CDR1 DFQATT and CDR2 SNEGSKA (reference sequence). V lost 0 bases, J lost 1 base, and 15 bases lay in between. In DNA form, the CDR3 reads TGCAGTGCTAGAGATCCGGGGCTCGTGGCGAACACTGAAGCTTTCTTT. It codes for CSARDPGLVANTEAFF.

The table lists this clonotype with a few counts. The chain recombines TRBV21-1 with TRBJ1-5. TRBV21-1 is a known pseudogene. This CDR3 contains 14 residues. The CDR3 is CASSNRPNNQPQHF. The DNA for the CDR3 is TGTGCCAGCAGCAACAGACCGAACAATCAGCCCCAGCATTTT.

This chain links TRBV2 with TRBJ2-3, with a possible D match to TRBD2 (6 bases). V was pared by 7 bases and J by 1 base, with 12 bases between. The germline CDR1 and CDR2 sequences are SNHLY and FYNNEI. This CDR3 is built from 14 residues. The DNA of the CDR3 is TGTGCCAGCACCGGGGGACTTGGCACAGATACGCAGTATTTT. It translates to CASTGGLGTDTQYF.

The chain combines TRBV4-2 with TRBJ1-1; D might be TRBD1 (6 bases). This CDR3 has 15 amino acids. The germline V gene encodes CDR1 LGHNA and CDR2 YNFKEQ. V dropped 3 bases and J dropped 0 bases, with 11 bases sitting between them. In DNA, the CDR3 is TGTGCCAGCAGCCACCGACAGGCGATGAACACTGAAGCTTTCTTT. This sequence encodes CASSHRQAMNTEAFF.

This clonotype was recorded at least ten times. The CDR3 DNA reads as TGTGCCAGCAACCCGGTGCTCACCTACGAGCAGTACTTC. As protein: CASNPVLTYEQYF. The gene calls are TRBV11-2 and TRBJ2-7; D ambiguous. The ends were cut back, 7 bases at V and 2 bases at J, with 12 bases in the middle. The CDR3 has 13 amino acids. The germline CDR1 and CDR2 sequences are SGHAT and FQNNGV.

The chain joins TRBV29-1 to TRBJ2-5; no clear D. Trimming left V 6 bases short and J 2 bases short, with 13 bases between. The germline CDR1 and CDR2 sequences are SQVTM and ANQGSEA. The CDR3 is made up of 13 amino acids. CDR3 DNA sequence: TGCAGCGTCGCCATGGACCCACAAGAGACCCAGTACTTC. Translation: CSVAMDPQETQYF.

The V call is TRBV6-5, the J call TRBJ1-1; 8 bases are shared with TRBD1. CDR3 size: 17 residues. Germline V lookup: CDR1 MNHEY, CDR2 SVGAGI. V was pared by 4 bases and J by 8 bases, with 18 bases of the junction left unmatched. The CDR3 protein is CASSSASTRDRPREAFF. CDR3 nucleotides: TGTGCCAGCAGTTCGGCGAGCACTAGGGACAGGCCGAGGGAAGCTTTCTTT.

This clonotype was counted between two and nine times. The chain carries TRBV15 and TRBJ2-3; possibly TRBD2 for D (5 bases). Germline CDR1 is LNHNV and CDR2 is YYDKDF (reference sequence). The CDR3 has 14 amino acids. Trimming took 3 bases from V and 2 from J, leaving 9 bases between them. CDR3 sequence: CATSRTDYTDTQYF. As DNA, the CDR3 is TGTGCCACCAGCAGGACTGACTACACAGATACGCAGTATTTT.

The rearrangement uses TRBV6-5 and TRBJ2-1; TRBD2 aligns across 10 bases. The germline gives CDR1 MNHEY, CDR2 SVGAGI. The V segment lost 0 bases and the J segment 6 bases; nucleotides outside the gene matches: 8. The CDR3 has 17 residues. The DNA for the CDR3 is TGTGCCAGCAGTTACTCCCTCCTAGCGGGGGCGATCAATGAGCAGTTCTTC. Translation: CASSYSLLAGAINEQFF.